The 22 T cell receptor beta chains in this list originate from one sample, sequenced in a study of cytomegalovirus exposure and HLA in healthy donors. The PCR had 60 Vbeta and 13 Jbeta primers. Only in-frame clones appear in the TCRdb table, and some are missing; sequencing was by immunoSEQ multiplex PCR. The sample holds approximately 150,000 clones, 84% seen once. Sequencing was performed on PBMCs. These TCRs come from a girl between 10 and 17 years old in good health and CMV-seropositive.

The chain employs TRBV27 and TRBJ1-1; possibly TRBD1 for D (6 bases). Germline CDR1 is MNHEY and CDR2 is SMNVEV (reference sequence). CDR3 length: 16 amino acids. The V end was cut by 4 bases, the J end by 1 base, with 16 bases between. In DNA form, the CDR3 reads TGTGCCAGCAGTTCCCAACCCGGGACACCGAACACTGAAGCTTTCTTT. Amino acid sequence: CASSSQPGTPNTEAFF.

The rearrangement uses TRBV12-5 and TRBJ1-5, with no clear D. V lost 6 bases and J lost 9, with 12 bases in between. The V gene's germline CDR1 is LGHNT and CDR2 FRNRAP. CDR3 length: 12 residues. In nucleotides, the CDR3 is TGTGCTAGTGGGAGGGTGGTTGGGCCCCAGCATTTT. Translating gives CASGRVVGPQHF.

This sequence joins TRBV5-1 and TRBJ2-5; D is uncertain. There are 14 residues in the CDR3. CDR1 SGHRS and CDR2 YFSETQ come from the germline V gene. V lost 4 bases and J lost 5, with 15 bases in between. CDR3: CASSETPRRETQYF. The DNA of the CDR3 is TGCGCCAGCAGCGAGACACCAAGAAGGGAGACCCAGTACTTC.

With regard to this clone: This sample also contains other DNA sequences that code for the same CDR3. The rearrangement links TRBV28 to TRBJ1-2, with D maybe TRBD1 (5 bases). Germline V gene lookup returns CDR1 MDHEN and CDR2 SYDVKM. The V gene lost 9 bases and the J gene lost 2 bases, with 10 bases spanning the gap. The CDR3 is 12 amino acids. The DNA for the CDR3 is TGTGCCAGTTCCCCAGGGAACTATGGCTACACCTTC. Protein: CASSPGNYGYTF.

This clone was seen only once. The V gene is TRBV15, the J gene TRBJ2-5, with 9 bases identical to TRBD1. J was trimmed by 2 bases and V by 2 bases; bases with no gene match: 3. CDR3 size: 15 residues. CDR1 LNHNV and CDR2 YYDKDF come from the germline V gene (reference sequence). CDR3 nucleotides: TGTGCCACCAGCAGAATGACAGGGGGACAAGAGACCCAGTACTTC. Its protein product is CATSRMTGGQETQYF.

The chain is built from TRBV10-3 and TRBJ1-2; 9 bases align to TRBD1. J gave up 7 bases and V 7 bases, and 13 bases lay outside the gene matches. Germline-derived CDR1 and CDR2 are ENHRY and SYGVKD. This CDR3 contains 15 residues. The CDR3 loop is CAITPAGQGTLGYTF. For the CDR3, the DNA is TGTGCCATCACCCCGGCCGGACAGGGGACTCTTGGCTACACCTTC.

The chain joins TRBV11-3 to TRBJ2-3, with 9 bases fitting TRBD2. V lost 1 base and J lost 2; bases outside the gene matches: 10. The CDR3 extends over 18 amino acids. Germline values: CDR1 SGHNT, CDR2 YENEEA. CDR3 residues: CASSLAYLASGNTDTQYF. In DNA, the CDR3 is TGTGCCAGCAGCTTAGCTTATCTGGCTAGCGGGAACACAGATACGCAGTATTTT.

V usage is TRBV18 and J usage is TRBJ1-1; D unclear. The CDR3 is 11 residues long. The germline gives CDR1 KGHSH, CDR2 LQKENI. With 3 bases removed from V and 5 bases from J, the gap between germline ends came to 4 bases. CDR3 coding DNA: TGTGCCAGCTCACCTAATACTGAAGCTTTCTTT. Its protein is CASSPNTEAFF. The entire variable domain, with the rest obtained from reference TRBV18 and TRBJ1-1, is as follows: NAGVMQNPRHLVRRRGQEARLRCSPMKGHSHVYWYRQLPEEGLKFMVYLQKENIIDESGMPKERFSAEFPKEGPSILRIQQVVRGDSAAYFCASSPNTEAFFGQGTRLTVV.

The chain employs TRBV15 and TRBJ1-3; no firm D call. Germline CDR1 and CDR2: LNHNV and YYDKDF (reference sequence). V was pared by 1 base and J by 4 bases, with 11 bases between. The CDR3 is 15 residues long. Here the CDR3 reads CATSRGGQRGNTIYF. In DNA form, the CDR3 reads TGTGCCACCAGCAGAGGTGGGCAAAGGGGAAACACCATATATTTT.

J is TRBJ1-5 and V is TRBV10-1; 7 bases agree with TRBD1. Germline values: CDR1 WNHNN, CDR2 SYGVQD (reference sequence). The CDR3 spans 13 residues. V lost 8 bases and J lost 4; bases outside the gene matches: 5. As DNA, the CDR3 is TGCGCCAGCGGGGACAGTCCGAATCAGCCCCAGCATTTT. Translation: CASGDSPNQPQHF.

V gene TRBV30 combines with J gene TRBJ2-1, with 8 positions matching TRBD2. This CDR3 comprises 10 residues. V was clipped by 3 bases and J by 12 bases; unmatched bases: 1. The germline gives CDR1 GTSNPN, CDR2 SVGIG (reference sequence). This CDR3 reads CAWSGTRQFF. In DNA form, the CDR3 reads TGTGCCTGGAGCGGGACTAGGCAGTTCTTC.

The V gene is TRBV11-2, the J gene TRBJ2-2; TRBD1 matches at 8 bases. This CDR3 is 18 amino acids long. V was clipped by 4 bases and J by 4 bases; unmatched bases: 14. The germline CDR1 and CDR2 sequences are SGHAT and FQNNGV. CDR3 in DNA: TGTGCCAGCAGCTCCCCAGGGGGCGAATTGTACATCACCGGGGAGCTGTTTTTT. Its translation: CASSSPGGELYITGELFF.

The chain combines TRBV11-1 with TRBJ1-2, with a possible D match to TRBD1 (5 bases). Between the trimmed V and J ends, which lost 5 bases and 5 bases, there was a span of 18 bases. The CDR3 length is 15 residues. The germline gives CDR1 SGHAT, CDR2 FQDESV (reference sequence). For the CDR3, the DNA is TGTGCCAGCAGCCCTCAGGGCAGTCCAGGTTATGGCTACACCTTC. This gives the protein CASSPQGSPGYGYTF.

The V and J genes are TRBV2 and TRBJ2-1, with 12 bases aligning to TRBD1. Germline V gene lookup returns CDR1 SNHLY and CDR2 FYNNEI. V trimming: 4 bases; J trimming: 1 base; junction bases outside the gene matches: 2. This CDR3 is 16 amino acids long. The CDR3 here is CASSGDRGLSYNEQFF. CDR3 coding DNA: TGTGCCAGCAGTGGGGACAGGGGGCTTTCCTACAATGAGCAGTTCTTC.

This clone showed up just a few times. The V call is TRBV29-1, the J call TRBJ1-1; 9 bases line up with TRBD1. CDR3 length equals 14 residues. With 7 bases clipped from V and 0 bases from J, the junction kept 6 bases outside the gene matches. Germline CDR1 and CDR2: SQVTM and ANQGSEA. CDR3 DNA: TGCAGCGCTTATGGACAGGGGATGAACACTGAAGCTTTCTTT. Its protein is CSAYGQGMNTEAFF.

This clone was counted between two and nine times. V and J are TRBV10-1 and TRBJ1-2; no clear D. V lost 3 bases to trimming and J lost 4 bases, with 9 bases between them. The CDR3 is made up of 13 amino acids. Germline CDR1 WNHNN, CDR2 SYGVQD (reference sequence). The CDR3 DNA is TGCGCCAGCAGTGAACCCGGCGGCTATGGCTACACCTTC. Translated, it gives CASSEPGGYGYTF.

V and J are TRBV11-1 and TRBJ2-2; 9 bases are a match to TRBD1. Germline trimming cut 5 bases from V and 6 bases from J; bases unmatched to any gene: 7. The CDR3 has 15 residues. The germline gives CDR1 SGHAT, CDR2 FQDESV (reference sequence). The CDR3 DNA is TGTGCCAGCAGCCCTCCCGGGACAGGGCCCGGGGAGCTGTTTTTT. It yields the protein CASSPPGTGPGELFF.

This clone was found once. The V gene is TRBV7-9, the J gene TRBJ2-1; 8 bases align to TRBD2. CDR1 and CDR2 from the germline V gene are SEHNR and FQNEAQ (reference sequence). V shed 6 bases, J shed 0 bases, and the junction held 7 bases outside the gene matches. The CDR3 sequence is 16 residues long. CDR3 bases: TGTGCCAGCAGTCCAACAGGGACTAGCTCCTACAATGAGCAGTTCTTC. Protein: CASSPTGTSSYNEQFF.

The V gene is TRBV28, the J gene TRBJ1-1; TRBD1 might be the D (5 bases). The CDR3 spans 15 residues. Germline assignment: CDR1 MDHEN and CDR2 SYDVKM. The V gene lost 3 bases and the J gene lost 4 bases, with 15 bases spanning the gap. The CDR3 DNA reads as TGTGCCAGCAGTTTCGTTTCAGGAGGGGTCACTGAAGCTTTCTTT. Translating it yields CASSFVSGGVTEAFF.

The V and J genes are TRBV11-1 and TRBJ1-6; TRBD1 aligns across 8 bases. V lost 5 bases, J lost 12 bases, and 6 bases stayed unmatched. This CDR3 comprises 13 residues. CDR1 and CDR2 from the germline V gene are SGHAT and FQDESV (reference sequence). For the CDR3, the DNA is TGTGCCAGCAGCCTGGGACAGGAGGGACCCCTCCACTTT. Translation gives CASSLGQEGPLHF. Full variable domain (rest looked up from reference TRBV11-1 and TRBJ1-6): EAEVAQSPRYKITEKSQAVAFWCDPISGHATLYWYRQILGQGPELLVQFQDESVVDDSQLPKDRFSAERLKGVDSTLKIQPAELGDSAMYLCASSLGQEGPLHFGNGTRLTVT.

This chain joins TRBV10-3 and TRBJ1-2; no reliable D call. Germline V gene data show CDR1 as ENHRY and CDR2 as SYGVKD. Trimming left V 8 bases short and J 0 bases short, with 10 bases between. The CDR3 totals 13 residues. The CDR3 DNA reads TGTGCCATCGGTTCAGTTTCTAACTATGGCTACACCTTC. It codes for CAIGSVSNYGYTF.

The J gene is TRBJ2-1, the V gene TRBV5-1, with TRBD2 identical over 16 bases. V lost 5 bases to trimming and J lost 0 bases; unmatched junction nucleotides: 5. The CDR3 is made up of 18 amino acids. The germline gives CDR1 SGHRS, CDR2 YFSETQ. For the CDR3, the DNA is TGCGCCAGCAGGCCGGGACTAGCGGGGGGGAGCTCCTACAATGAGCAGTTCTTC. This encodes CASRPGLAGGSSYNEQFF.